This T cell receptor (beta chain) emerged from a study of OX40 agonist ivuxolimab in advanced cancers. From germline, CDR1 is SEHNR and CDR2 FQNEAQ (reference sequence). The CDR3 contains 13 residues. Trimming took off 1 base at V and 2 bases at J, with 6 bases between the two ends. Here immunoSEQ multiplex PCR was the method, and the copy in TCRdb shows in-frame clones only, minus some. The sample shows more than 70,000 clones, approximately 90% of them seen only once. The receptor was isolated from an adult with an advanced solid tumor such as melanoma, head and neck, liver or kidney cancer. The chain uses TRBV7-9 and TRBJ2-7; either TRBD1 or TRBD2 may supply D (5 bases each). Source: CD4+ or CD8+ T cells sorted from blood, taken in a trial of the OX40 agonist ivuxolimab. The CDR3 DNA reads as TGTGCCAGCAGCTTAGTGGGGGCCTACGAGCAGTACTTC. Translating it yields CASSLVGAYEQYF.